These 32 T cell receptor beta chains share one sample of origin, sequenced in a study of T cells in localized non-small cell lung cancer. Sequenced by immunoSEQ multiplex PCR; TCRdb stores in-frame clones only, minus some. The repertoire consists of around 94,000 clones, with roughly 86% occurring once and the leading ten covering roughly 15%. The sample here was peripheral blood, taken before any cancer treatment. Source of these receptors: a man between 40 and 70 years old with stage I squamous cell lung carcinoma.

V is TRBV29-1 and J is TRBJ2-1; 10 nucleotides line up with TRBD1. Germline V gene lookup returns CDR1 SQVTM and CDR2 ANQGSEA. Trimming took 4 bases from V and 3 from J; bases not matched to a gene: 3. The CDR3 runs 14 residues. This CDR3 is CSVGGQGGYNEQFF. CDR3 DNA: TGCAGCGTTGGTGGACAGGGGGGCTACAATGAGCAGTTCTTC.

The chain combines TRBV30 with TRBJ1-2; D is undetermined. V lost 3 bases to trimming and J lost 4 bases, with 9 bases between them. This CDR3 is 12 amino acids long. The germline V gene encodes CDR1 GTSNPN and CDR2 SVGIG (reference sequence). CDR3 nucleotides: TGTGCCTGGAGGTATTACAGCTATGGCTACACCTTC. Its protein product is CAWRYYSYGYTF.

V is TRBV28 and J is TRBJ1-6; D is perhaps TRBD1 (5 bases). The CDR3 spans 15 residues. The germline gives CDR1 MDHEN, CDR2 SYDVKM. The ends were cut back, 2 bases at V and 10 bases at J, with 15 bases in the middle. CDR3 DNA: TGTGCCAGCAGTTTACCGGGGGGGATAGGGTCACCCCTCCACTTT. Amino acid sequence: CASSLPGGIGSPLHF.

The chain recombines TRBV7-2 with TRBJ2-7, with D perhaps assigned TRBD1 or TRBD2 (6 bases each). Deletions cut 5 bases from V and 3 bases from J, with 14 bases between. This CDR3 comprises 14 residues. The germline CDR1 and CDR2 sequences are SGHTA and FQGNSA. The CDR3 coding sequence is TGTGCCAGCAGCCTTCATAAGGGGGGCTACGAGCAGTACTTC. Translating gives CASSLHKGGYEQYF.

The gene calls are TRBV6-5 and TRBJ1-5; the D is unclear. From germline, CDR1 is MNHEY and CDR2 SVGAGI. The CDR3 is 14 residues long. The V end lost 6 bases, the J end lost 0 bases, and 9 bases lay between the germline ends. CDR3 coding DNA: TGTGCCAGCAGCGCGGGGTATAGCAATCAGCCCCAGCATTTT. Protein: CASSAGYSNQPQHF.

This chain connects TRBV5-1 to TRBJ2-1; TRBD1 aligns across 10 bases. J lost 9 bases, V lost 0 bases, and 15 bases had no gene match. Germline V gene sequence: CDR1 SGHRS, CDR2 YFSETQ. The CDR3 contains 18 residues. This chain's CDR3 is CASSLAWLSRDRGSEQFF. CDR3 DNA: TGCGCCAGCAGCTTGGCCTGGCTTTCCCGGGACAGGGGCAGTGAGCAGTTCTTC.

The chain couples TRBV7-9 to TRBJ1-3; D unclear. Per the germline V gene, CDR1 is SEHNR and CDR2 is FQNEAQ (reference sequence). Trimming left V 2 bases short and J 0 bases short, with 14 bases between. The CDR3 is 17 residues long. This chain's CDR3 is CASSLNGGRASGNTIYF. CDR3 nucleotides: TGTGCCAGCAGCTTAAATGGCGGGAGAGCCTCTGGAAACACCATATATTTT.

V usage is TRBV25-1 and J usage is TRBJ1-2; D is ambiguous. The CDR3 has 14 amino acids. V was pared by 3 bases and J by 7 bases, with 15 bases between. Germline CDR1 reads MGHDK; CDR2 reads SYGVNS. The CDR3 nucleotides are TGTGCCAGCAGTGAGAGAGGGAGGGTGGTTGGCTACACCTTC. This encodes CASSERGRVVGYTF.

The CDR3 protein is CSAISYEQYF. As DNA, the CDR3 is TGCAGTGCTATTTCCTACGAGCAGTACTTC. V gene TRBV20-1 combines with J gene TRBJ2-7; no clear D. The CDR3 is 10 residues long. Trimming shortened V by 4 bases and J by 1 base, and 2 bases separated the two germline ends. CDR1 and CDR2 from the germline V gene are DFQATT and SNEGSKA (reference sequence).

The chain links TRBV7-9 to TRBJ2-2; 7 positions match TRBD1. Trimming cost V 7 bases and J 8 bases; bases outside gene matches: 10. Germline values: CDR1 SEHNR, CDR2 FQNEAQ (reference sequence). This CDR3 has 14 amino acids. The CDR3: CASTTRGGEGELFF. CDR3 DNA sequence: TGTGCCAGCACCACCAGAGGGGGCGAGGGGGAGCTGTTTTTT.

The V call is TRBV5-1, the J call TRBJ2-1, with TRBD2 as a possible D gene (6 bases). The CDR3 loop spans 16 amino acids. Germline V CDR1 and CDR2: SGHRS, YFSETQ. V was shortened by 3 bases and J by 8 bases, with 21 bases between the two germline ends. The CDR3 sequence is CASSWGEPNRVDEQFF. CDR3 DNA sequence: TGCGCCAGCAGCTGGGGGGAGCCTAATAGGGTGGATGAGCAGTTCTTC.

The chain carries TRBV19 and TRBJ1-5; D might be TRBD1 (5 bases). The CDR3 contains 15 residues. V was clipped by 8 bases and J by 3 bases, with 17 bases between them. Germline CDR1 and CDR2: LNHDA and SQIVND (reference sequence). CDR3 region: CASSRGERVNQPQHF. CDR3 coding DNA: TGTGCCAGTTCTCGAGGGGAACGGGTCAATCAGCCCCAGCATTTT.

J is TRBJ1-2 and V is TRBV11-2; D unresolved. The CDR3 length is 12 residues. Germline V gene sequence: CDR1 SGHAT, CDR2 FQNNGV. Trimming took off 3 bases at V and 4 bases at J, with 6 bases between the two ends. CDR3 sequence (DNA): TGTGCCAGCAGCTTCAGTTCCTATGGCTACACCTTC. It specifies CASSFSSYGYTF.

The CDR3 nucleotides are TGTGCCAGCCGGGGGCAGGGGATCTATGGCTACACCTTC. It specifies CASRGQGIYGYTF. The rearrangement joins TRBV2 to TRBJ1-2; tentatively, D is TRBD1 (6 bases). The CDR3 consists of 13 residues. V lost 8 bases and J lost 4, with 14 bases in between. CDR1 SNHLY and CDR2 FYNNEI come from the germline V gene.

This clone appeared once. The rearrangement joins TRBV6-1 to TRBJ1-5; D unresolved. The CDR3 is 15 amino acids. Germline CDR1 MNHNS, CDR2 SASEGT. Trimming removed 7 bases from V and 0 bases from J, with 13 bases in between. CDR3 DNA: TGTGCCAGCAATTTAGGGCAGGCTAGCAATCAGCCCCAGCATTTT. This sequence encodes CASNLGQASNQPQHF.

The genes are TRBV27 and TRBJ1-1; the D is unclear. V was cut by 4 bases and J by 6 bases, with 18 bases left in between. Germline CDR1 and CDR2: MNHEY and SMNVEV (reference sequence). The CDR3 is 15 amino acids. CDR3 bases: TGTGCCAGCAGTTCCCGGCAGGTTTCGGGCGCTGAAGCTTTCTTT. Translated, it gives CASSSRQVSGAEAFF.

The rearrangement joins TRBV4-1 to TRBJ1-1; unclear D gene. From germline, CDR1 is MGHRA and CDR2 YSYEKL. Trimming pared 0 bases from V and 2 bases from J, leaving 10 bases between. The length of the CDR3 is 15 residues. The CDR3 coding sequence is TGCGCCAGCAGCCAAGATCAGGCGAGAAACACTGAAGCTTTCTTT. Translating gives CASSQDQARNTEAFF.

This clone was recorded only once. This chain joins TRBV19 and TRBJ1-1; D is undetermined. V was clipped by 5 bases and J by 2 bases, with 6 bases between them. Germline lookup yields CDR1 LNHDA and CDR2 SQIVND (reference sequence). CDR3 length: 12 amino acids. The CDR3 is CASSQLNTEAFF. CDR3 DNA: TGTGCCAGTAGTCAGTTAAACACTGAAGCTTTCTTT.

Only a few counts were recorded for this clone. This chain connects TRBV5-4 to TRBJ2-2; D remains unclear. Germline CDR1 is SGHNT and CDR2 is YYREEE (reference sequence). Trimming removed 4 bases at V and 4 bases at J, with 8 bases between. There are 13 residues in the CDR3. The CDR3, as DNA: TGTGCCAGCAGCCAAAGAGCCACCGGGGAGCTGTTTTTT. Protein product: CASSQRATGELFF.

The CDR3 loop reads CASSADGGGYGYTF. Here the CDR3 DNA reads TGTGCCAGCAGCGCTGACGGGGGAGGCTATGGCTACACCTTC. The chain couples TRBV5-6 to TRBJ1-2; D is possibly TRBD1 (5 bases). Germline CDR1 is SGHDT and CDR2 is YYEEEE. The CDR3 spans 14 residues. The germline V and J ends were trimmed by 4 bases and 4 bases, with 14 bases remaining between them.

The rearrangement links TRBV5-4 to TRBJ2-2; no clear D gene. Germline-derived CDR1 and CDR2 are SGHNT and YYREEE (reference sequence). Trimming removed 0 bases at V and 5 bases at J, with 11 bases between. The CDR3 consists of 15 residues. CDR3 bases: TGTGCCAGCAGCTTGGTCGGGCGTCAAACCGGGGAGCTGTTTTTT. It yields the protein CASSLVGRQTGELFF.

The V and J genes are TRBV6-6 and TRBJ1-6; D is unclear. From germline, CDR1 is MNHNY and CDR2 SVGAGI (reference sequence). Trimming took off 6 bases at V and 10 bases at J, with 13 bases between the two ends. The CDR3 is 13 residues long. CDR3 DNA sequence: TGTGCCAGCAGCGGGAGCTTATACTCACCCCTCCACTTT. Its protein product is CASSGSLYSPLHF.

This clone was seen a handful of times. The rearrangement links TRBV9 to TRBJ2-3; 10 nucleotides line up with TRBD2. This CDR3 comprises 16 residues. Losses at the gene ends were 4 bases for V and 0 bases for J; bases not matched to a gene: 5. Germline CDR1 is SGDLS and CDR2 is YYNGEE. The CDR3 DNA follows: TGTGCCAGCAGCCTAAGCGGGGGGGCTAGCACAGATACGCAGTATTTT. This codes for CASSLSGGASTDTQYF. The full variable domain, completed using reference TRBV9 and TRBJ2-3, is DSGVTQTPKHLITATGQRVTLRCSPRSGDLSVYWYQQSLDQGLQFLIQYYNGEERAKGNILERFSAQQFPDLHSELNLSSLELGDSALYFCASSLSGGASTDTQYFGPGTRLTVL.

This chain connects TRBV9 to TRBJ2-3; D gene unclear. In germline, CDR1 is SGDLS, CDR2 YYNGEE. Trimming took off 0 bases at V and 2 bases at J, with 7 bases between the two ends. The length of the CDR3 is 14 residues. This chain's CDR3 is CASSVVALTDTQYF. The DNA of the CDR3 is TGTGCCAGCAGCGTAGTGGCCCTCACAGATACGCAGTATTTT.

J is TRBJ2-2 and V is TRBV18; D perhaps matches TRBD1 (6 bases). The V gene's germline CDR1 is KGHSH and CDR2 LQKENI. V dropped 6 bases and J dropped 0 bases, with 11 bases sitting between them. This CDR3 is 15 amino acids long. Here the CDR3 reads CASSPGTPNTGELFF. Here the CDR3 DNA reads TGTGCCAGCTCCCCCGGGACACCGAACACCGGGGAGCTGTTTTTT.

This rearrangement joins TRBV5-1 to TRBJ1-5; D remains unclear. The CDR3 consists of 13 residues. Germline V gene data show CDR1 as SGHRS and CDR2 as YFSETQ. Trimming pared 3 bases from V and 6 bases from J, leaving 10 bases between. CDR3 amino acids: CASSYGPGQPQHF. CDR3 DNA sequence: TGCGCCAGCAGCTACGGACCAGGTCAGCCCCAGCATTTT.

The rearrangement uses TRBV5-4 and TRBJ2-5; D perhaps matches TRBD1 (5 bases). The CDR3 spans 15 residues. From germline, CDR1 is SGHNT and CDR2 YYREEE (reference sequence). Trimming left V 0 bases short and J 2 bases short, with 11 bases between. CDR3 loop: CASSLGGALQETQYF. The CDR3 bases are TGTGCCAGCAGCTTGGGTGGGGCCCTTCAAGAGACCCAGTACTTC.

V gene TRBV18 combines with J gene TRBJ1-1, with 9 bases identical to TRBD1. The CDR3 runs 16 residues. Looked up from germline, CDR1 is KGHSH and CDR2 is LQKENI. Unmatched junction bases numbered 5, after V lost 2 bases and J lost 1 base. Here the CDR3 reads CASSPRGQGANTEAFF. The CDR3 bases are TGTGCCAGCTCACCAAGGGGACAGGGAGCGAACACTGAAGCTTTCTTT.

V is TRBV5-1 and J is TRBJ1-1; D is uncertain. Looked up from germline, CDR1 is SGHRS and CDR2 is YFSETQ. This CDR3 is built from 13 residues. The V end lost 7 bases, the J end lost 3 bases, and 13 bases lay between the germline ends. The CDR3 region has the DNA TGCGCCAGCCAAGCAATGAAAGACACTGAAGCTTTCTTT. Amino acids: CASQAMKDTEAFF.

The chain links TRBV6-5 to TRBJ1-1; D gene ambiguous. Germline lookup yields CDR1 MNHEY and CDR2 SVGAGI. Between the trimmed V and J ends, which lost 5 bases and 6 bases, there was a span of 16 bases. The CDR3 is 14 amino acids. The CDR3 reads CASSRTRAPPEAFF. The DNA of the CDR3 is TGTGCCAGCAGTCGCACCCGGGCCCCTCCTGAAGCTTTCTTT.

This chain joins TRBV5-4 and TRBJ2-3; 7 bases fit TRBD2. Germline trimming cut 4 bases from V and 1 base from J; bases unmatched to any gene: 9. Germline CDR1 reads SGHNT; CDR2 reads YYREEE (reference sequence). The CDR3 runs to 16 residues. The CDR3 nucleotides read TGTGCCAGCAGCACCCCCAGGGAGGGTCGCACAGATACGCAGTATTTT. Its translation: CASSTPREGRTDTQYF.

The J gene is TRBJ1-1, the V gene TRBV6-5; unclear D gene. Germline V gene sequence: CDR1 MNHEY, CDR2 SVGAGI. The CDR3 covers 11 residues. V dropped 7 bases and J dropped 0 bases, with 3 bases sitting between them. CDR3 bases: TGTGCCAGCACTTTGAACACTGAAGCTTTCTTT. Translation: CASTLNTEAFF.